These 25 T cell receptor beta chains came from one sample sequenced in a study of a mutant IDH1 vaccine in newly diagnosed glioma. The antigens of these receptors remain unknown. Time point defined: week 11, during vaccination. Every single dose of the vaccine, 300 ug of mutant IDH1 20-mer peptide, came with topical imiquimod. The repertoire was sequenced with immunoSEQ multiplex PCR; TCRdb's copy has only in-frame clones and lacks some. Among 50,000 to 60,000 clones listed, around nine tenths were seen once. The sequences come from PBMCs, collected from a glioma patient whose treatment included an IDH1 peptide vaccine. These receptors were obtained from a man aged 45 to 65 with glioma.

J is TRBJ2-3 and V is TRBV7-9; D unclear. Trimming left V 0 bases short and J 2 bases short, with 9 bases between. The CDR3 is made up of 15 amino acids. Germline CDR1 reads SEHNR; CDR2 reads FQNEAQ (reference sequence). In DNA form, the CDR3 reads TGTGCCAGCAGCTTAGCTCTGGGAACCACAGATACGCAGTATTTT. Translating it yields CASSLALGTTDTQYF. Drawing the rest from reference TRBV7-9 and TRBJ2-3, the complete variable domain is DTGVSQNPRHKITKRGQNVTFRCDPISEHNRLYWYRQTLGQGPEFLTYFQNEAQLEKSRLLSDRFSAERPKGSFSTLEIQRTEQGDSAMYLCASSLALGTTDTQYFGPGTRLTVL.

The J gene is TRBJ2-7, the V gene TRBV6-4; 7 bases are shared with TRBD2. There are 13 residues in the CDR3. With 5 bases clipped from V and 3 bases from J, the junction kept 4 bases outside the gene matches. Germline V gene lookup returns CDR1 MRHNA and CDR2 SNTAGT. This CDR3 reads CASSPGEGYEQYF. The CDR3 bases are TGTGCCAGCAGTCCCGGGGAGGGCTACGAGCAGTACTTC.

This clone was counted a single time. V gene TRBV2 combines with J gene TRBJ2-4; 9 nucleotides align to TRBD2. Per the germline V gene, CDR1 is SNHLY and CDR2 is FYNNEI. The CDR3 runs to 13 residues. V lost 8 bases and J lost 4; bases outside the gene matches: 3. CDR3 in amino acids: CASFSGGKNIQYF. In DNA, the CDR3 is TGTGCCAGCTTTAGCGGGGGAAAAAACATTCAGTACTTC.

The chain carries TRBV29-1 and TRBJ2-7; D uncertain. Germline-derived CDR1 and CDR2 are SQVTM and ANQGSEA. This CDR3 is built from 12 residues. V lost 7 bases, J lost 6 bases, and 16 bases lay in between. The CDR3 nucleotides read TGCAGCGCGACCCTTACTACGTCCGAGCAGTACTTC. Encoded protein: CSATLTTSEQYF.

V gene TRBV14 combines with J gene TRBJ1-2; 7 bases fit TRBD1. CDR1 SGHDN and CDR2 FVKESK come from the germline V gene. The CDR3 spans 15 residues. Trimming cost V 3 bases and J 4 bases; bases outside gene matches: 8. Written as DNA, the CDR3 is TGTGCCAGCAGCCAGCAGACAGGGCCTCTCTATGGCTACACCTTC. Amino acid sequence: CASSQQTGPLYGYTF.

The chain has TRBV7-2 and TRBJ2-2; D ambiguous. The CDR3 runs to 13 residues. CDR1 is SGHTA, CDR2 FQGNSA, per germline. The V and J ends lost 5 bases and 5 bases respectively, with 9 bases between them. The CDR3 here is CASSTPPTGELFF. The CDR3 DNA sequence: TGTGCCAGCAGCACCCCTCCGACCGGGGAGCTGTTTTTT.

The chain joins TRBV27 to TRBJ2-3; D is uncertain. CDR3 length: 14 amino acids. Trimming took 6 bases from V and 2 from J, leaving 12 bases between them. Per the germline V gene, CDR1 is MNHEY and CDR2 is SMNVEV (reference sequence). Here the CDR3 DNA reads TGTGCCAGCAGACACACAGTATCCACAGATACGCAGTATTTT. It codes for CASRHTVSTDTQYF.

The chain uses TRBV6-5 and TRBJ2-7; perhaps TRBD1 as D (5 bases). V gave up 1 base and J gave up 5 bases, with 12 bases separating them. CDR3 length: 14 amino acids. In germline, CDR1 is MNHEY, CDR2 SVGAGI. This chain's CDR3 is CASSYWAGQDEQYF. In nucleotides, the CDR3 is TGTGCCAGCAGTTACTGGGCAGGGCAGGACGAGCAGTACTTC.

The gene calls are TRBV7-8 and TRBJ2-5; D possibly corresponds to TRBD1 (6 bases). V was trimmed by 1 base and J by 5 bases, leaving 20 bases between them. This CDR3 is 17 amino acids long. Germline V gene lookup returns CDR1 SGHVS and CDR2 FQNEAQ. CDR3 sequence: CASSLGALGRGQETQYF. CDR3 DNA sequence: TGTGCCAGCAGCTTAGGGGCCCTTGGCAGGGGCCAGGAGACCCAGTACTTC.

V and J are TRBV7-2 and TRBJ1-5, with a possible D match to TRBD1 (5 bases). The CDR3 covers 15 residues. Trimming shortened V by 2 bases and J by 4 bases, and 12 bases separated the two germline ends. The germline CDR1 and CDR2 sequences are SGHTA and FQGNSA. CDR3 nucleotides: TGTGCCAGCAGCTTATCAGGGAGCGGTAATCAGCCCCAGCATTTT. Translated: CASSLSGSGNQPQHF.

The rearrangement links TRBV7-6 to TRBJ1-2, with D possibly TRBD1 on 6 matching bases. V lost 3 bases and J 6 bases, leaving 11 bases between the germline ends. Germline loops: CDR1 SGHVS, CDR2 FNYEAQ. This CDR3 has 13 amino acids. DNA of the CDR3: TGTGCCAGCAGCTTCACCTACAGGGATGGCTACACCTTC. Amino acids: CASSFTYRDGYTF.

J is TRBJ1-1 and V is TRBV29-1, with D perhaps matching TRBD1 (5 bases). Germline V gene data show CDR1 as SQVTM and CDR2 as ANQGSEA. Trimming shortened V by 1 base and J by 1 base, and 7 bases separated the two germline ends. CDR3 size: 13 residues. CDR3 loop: CSVEGGTNTEAFF. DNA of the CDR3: TGCAGCGTTGAAGGAGGGACGAACACTGAAGCTTTCTTT.

Here the CDR3 DNA reads TGTGCCAGCAGCCAGGCGACTAGCGGGGCAATTGGGAATGAGCAGTTCTTC. This sequence encodes CASSQATSGAIGNEQFF. The chain employs TRBV4-2 and TRBJ2-1, with 11 bases lining up with TRBD2. Germline values: CDR1 LGHNA, CDR2 YNFKEQ. V trimming: 3 bases; J trimming: 7 bases; junction bases outside the gene matches: 11. This CDR3 contains 17 residues.

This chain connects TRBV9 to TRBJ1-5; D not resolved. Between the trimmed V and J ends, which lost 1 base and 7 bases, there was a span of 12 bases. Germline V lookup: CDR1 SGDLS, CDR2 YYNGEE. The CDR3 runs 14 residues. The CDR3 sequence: CASSVSLSGQPQHF. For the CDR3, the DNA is TGTGCCAGCAGCGTATCCTTGTCGGGGCAGCCCCAGCATTTT.

CDR3 nucleotide sequence: TGTGCCAGTAGTATTAATGGAGGCAGCTACGAGCAGTACTTC. It yields the protein CASSINGGSYEQYF. The rearrangement joins TRBV19 to TRBJ2-7, with D perhaps matching TRBD2 (5 bases). Germline assignment: CDR1 LNHDA and CDR2 SQIVND (reference sequence). The CDR3 has 14 amino acids. Trimming shortened V by 3 bases and J by 3 bases, and 12 bases separated the two germline ends.

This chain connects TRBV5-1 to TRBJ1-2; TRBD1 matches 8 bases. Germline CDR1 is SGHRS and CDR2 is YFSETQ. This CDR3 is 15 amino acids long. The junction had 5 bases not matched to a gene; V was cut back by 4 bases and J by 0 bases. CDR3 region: CASSGQGPTNYGYTF. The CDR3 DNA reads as TGCGCCAGCAGCGGACAGGGACCGACTAACTATGGCTACACCTTC. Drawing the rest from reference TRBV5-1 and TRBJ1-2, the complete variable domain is KAGVTQTPRYLIKTRGQQVTLSCSPISGHRSVSWYQQTPGQGLQFLFEYFSETQRNKGNFPGRFSGRQFSNSRSEMNVSTLELGDSALYLCASSGQGPTNYGYTFGSGTRLTVV.

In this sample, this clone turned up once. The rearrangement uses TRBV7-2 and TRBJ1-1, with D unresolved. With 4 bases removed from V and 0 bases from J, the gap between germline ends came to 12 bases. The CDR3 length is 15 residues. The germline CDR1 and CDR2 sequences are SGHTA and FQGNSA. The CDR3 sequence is CASSSPRLLNTEAFF. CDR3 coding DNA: TGTGCCAGCAGCTCTCCCCGACTCCTGAACACTGAAGCTTTCTTT.

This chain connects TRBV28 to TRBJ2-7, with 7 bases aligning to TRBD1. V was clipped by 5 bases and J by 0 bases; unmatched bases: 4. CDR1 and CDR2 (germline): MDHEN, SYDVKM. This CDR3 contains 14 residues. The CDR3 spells CASSLPGGSYEQYF. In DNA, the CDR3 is TGTGCCAGCAGTCTACCAGGGGGCTCCTACGAGCAGTACTTC.

The CDR3 loop reads CASRTPTDSNQPQHF. The CDR3 DNA sequence: TGTGCCAGCAGGACTCCGACAGATAGCAATCAGCCCCAGCATTTT. V usage is TRBV28 and J usage is TRBJ1-5; TRBD1 might be the D (5 bases). The length of the CDR3 is 15 residues. Deletions cut 6 bases from V and 0 bases from J, with 12 bases between. Germline V gene lookup returns CDR1 MDHEN and CDR2 SYDVKM.

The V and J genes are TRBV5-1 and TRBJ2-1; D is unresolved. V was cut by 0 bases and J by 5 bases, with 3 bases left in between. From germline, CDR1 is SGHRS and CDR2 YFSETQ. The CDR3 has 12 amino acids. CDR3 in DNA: TGCGCCAGCAGCTTGGCTAACAATGAGCAGTTCTTC. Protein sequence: CASSLANNEQFF.

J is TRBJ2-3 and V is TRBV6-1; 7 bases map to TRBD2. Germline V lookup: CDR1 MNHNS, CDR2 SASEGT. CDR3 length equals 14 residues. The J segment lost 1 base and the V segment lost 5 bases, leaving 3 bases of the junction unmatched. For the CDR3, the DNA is TGTGCCAGCAGTCTGGGGGGGGGCACAGATACGCAGTATTTT. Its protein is CASSLGGGTDTQYF.

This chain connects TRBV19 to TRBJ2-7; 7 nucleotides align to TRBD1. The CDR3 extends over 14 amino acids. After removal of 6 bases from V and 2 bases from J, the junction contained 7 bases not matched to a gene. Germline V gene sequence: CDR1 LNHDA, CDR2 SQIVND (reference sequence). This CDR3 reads CASRPDRETYEQYF. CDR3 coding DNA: TGTGCCAGTAGGCCTGACAGGGAGACCTACGAGCAGTACTTC.

The CDR3 loop reads CASSGGQPGETQYF. Written as DNA, the CDR3 is TGTGCCAGCTCCGGAGGGCAGCCTGGGGAGACCCAGTACTTC. V is TRBV5-8 and J is TRBJ2-5, with a weak D call TRBD2 (6 bases). CDR1 is SGHTS and CDR2 is YDEGEE in the germline V gene. V was cut by 7 bases and J by 5 bases, with 18 bases left in between. The CDR3 consists of 14 residues.

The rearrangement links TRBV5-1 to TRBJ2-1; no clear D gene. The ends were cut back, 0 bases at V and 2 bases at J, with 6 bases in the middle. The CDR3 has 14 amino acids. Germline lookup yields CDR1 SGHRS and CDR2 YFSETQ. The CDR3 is CASSLEPAYNEQFF. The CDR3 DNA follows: TGCGCCAGCAGCTTGGAGCCGGCCTACAATGAGCAGTTCTTC.

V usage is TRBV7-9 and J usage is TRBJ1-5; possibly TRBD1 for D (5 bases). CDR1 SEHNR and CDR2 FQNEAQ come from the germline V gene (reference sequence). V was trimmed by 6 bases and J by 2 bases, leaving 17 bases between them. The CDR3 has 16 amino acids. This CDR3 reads CASSQDSSGRNQPQHF. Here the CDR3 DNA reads TGTGCCAGCAGTCAAGACTCGTCGGGGCGCAATCAGCCCCAGCATTTT.